This TCR beta chain came from a study of blood T cell repertoires in COVID-19. Study in general: Specimens from acute and convalescent COVID-19 originated in the United States, Italy and Spain. Nucleic acid was either cDNA or gDNA, and it came from T cells, B-cell-depleted T cells, or PBMCs.

Trimming cost V 7 bases and J 3 bases, with 10 bases left between them. This CDR3 comprises 12 residues. As processed by the authors: Reference gene primer amplification gave nucleated cell count estimates. TCRdb's copy holds only in-frame clones and misses some; the assay was immunoSEQ multiplex PCR. V, J and clone size reflect that table, while D and trimming were determined from the DNA. Of about 21,000 clones listed, roughly 75% are singletons. The source is a man between 60 and 75 years old with active COVID-19. J is TRBJ2-7 and V is TRBV12-3 or TRBV12-4; D gene unclear. Sequencing input: peripheral blood. CDR3 amino acids: CASTYEDYEQYF. DNA of the CDR3: TGTGCCAGCACCTATGAGGACTACGAGCAGTACTTC.